This TCR beta chain was profiled in a study of shared clonotypes between healthy human individuals. The CDR3 consists of 15 residues. V gave up 2 bases and J gave up 4 bases, with 12 bases separating them. Germline values: CDR1 SGHTA, CDR2 FQGTGA. This clone was picked up one time. Libraries were prepared by immunoSEQ multiplex PCR; TCRdb keeps only in-frame clonotypes and omits some of them. The repertoire holds around 440,000 clones, more than 70% seen once, with around 12% in the top ten. The sequencing input was PBMCs. The sequence derives from a woman in her forties in good health. Some clones in this sample may be carry-over from other donors' samples. The rearrangement joins TRBV7-3 to TRBJ2-1; weak D call: TRBD1 (6 bases). For the CDR3, the DNA is TGTGCCAGCAGCTTAGTCGGACAGAATTACAATGAGCAGTTCTTC. As protein: CASSLVGQNYNEQFF.